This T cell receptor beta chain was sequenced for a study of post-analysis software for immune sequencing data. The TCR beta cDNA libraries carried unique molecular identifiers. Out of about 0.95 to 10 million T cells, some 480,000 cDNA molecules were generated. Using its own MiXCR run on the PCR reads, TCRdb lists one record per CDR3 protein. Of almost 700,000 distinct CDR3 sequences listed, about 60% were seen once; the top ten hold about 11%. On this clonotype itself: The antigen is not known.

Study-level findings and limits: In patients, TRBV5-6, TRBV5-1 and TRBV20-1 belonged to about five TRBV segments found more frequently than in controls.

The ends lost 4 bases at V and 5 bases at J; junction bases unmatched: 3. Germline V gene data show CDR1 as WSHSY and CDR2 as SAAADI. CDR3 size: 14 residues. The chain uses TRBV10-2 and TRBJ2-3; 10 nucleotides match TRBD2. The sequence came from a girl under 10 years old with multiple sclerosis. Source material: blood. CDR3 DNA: TGCGCCAGCAGTGGCCTAGCGGGAGTAGATACGCAGTATTTT. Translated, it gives CASSGLAGVDTQYF.